This T cell receptor beta chain stems from a study of tumor-infiltrating lymphocytes in glioblastoma multiforme. Study-wide findings and caveats: T cells were not sorted into functional subsets. Only one glioblastoma patient had TCR and mutation analysis.

As to this clonotype: The antigen is unknown. The junction departs from germline at one end; a sequencing error may be responsible.

Multiple V-beta primers and a C-beta primer amplified TCRB from RNA. TCRB cDNA was made from roughly 450 ng total RNA. These TCRB libraries lack any described unique molecular identifiers. TCRdb reanalysed the multiplex PCR reads using MiXCR and keeps one entry per CDR3 protein. Of 15,000 or so distinct CDR3 sequences listed, around 72% are singletons. The sequence was obtained from a male donor with glioblastoma. Source material: brain tumor tissue.

This chain's CDR3 is CSVTQMGQGNTVAFF. The CDR3 bases are TGCAGCGTCACACAAATGGGACAGGGGAACACTGTAGCTTTCTTT. The chain combines TRBV29-1 with TRBJ1-1; 10 bases are shared with TRBD1. The germline CDR1 and CDR2 sequences are SQVTM and ANQGSEA. The CDR3 sequence is 15 residues long. The variable domain in full, completed from reference TRBV29-1 and TRBJ1-1, reads SAVISQKPSRDICQRGTSLTIQCQVDSQVTMMFWYRQQPGQSLTLIATANQGSEATYESGFVIDKFPISRPNLTFSTLTVSNMSPEDSSIYLCSVTQMGQGNTVAFFGQGTRLTVV.